The rows below give T cell receptor beta chains drawn from one sample of a study of blood T cell repertoires in COVID-19. The data were produced by immunoSEQ multiplex PCR, yet TCRdb's version contains in-frame clones alone and is incomplete. Of 150,000 or so clones in the sample, 70% to 85% are singletons; the top ten hold 22%. What was sequenced was peripheral blood. These receptors all come from a woman aged 80 or over with acute or convalescent COVID-19. The CDR3 runs from the conserved cysteine through the conserved F or W.

v_gene: TRBV9
CDR3aa: CASSAVWGAEAFF

v_gene: TRBV7-9
CDR3aa: CASSVTGTRNEKLFF

v_gene: TRBV7-2
CDR3aa: CASSLIGGGEQYF

v_gene: TRBV7-9
CDR3aa: CASSLAGGYGYTF

v_gene: TRBV6-6
CDR3aa: CASRRDRAYEQYF

v_gene: TRBV5-4
CDR3aa: CASVTSGRATSFYEQYF

v_gene: TRBV11-2
CDR3aa: CASSLGTVSNQPQHF

v_gene: TRBV18
CDR3aa: CASSPATGEAFF

v_gene: TRBV7-2
CDR3aa: CASSDTNIQYF

v_gene: TRBV4-1
CDR3aa: CASSQDPGVGPEQYF

v_gene: TRBV29-1
CDR3aa: CSVAGGGPYEQYF

v_gene: TRBV29-1
CDR3aa: CSVEAIGQGVVETQYF

v_gene: TRBV19
CDR3aa: CASSGDRGPYEQYF

v_gene: TRBV6-2/TRBV6-3
CDR3aa: CASSPFDPVRGEQFF

v_gene: TRBV24-1
CDR3aa: CATSGPGGNQPQHF

v_gene: TRBV24-1
CDR3aa: CATSGSASGSYRETQYF

v_gene: TRBV3-1/TRBV3-2
CDR3aa: CASSPASSSGNTIYF

v_gene: TRBV7-2
CDR3aa: CASSLALSGGETQYF

v_gene: TRBV3-1/TRBV3-2
CDR3aa: CASSQRTVGGTEKAFF

v_gene: TRBV29-1
CDR3aa: CSVEGETTEAFF

v_gene: TRBV5-1
CDR3aa: CASSDWRPTGTEAFF

v_gene: TRBV7-9
CDR3aa: CASSLTGGADSPLHF

v_gene: TRBV7-2
CDR3aa: CASSLPGVMGEQYF

v_gene: TRBV9
CDR3aa: CASSVSVAGGGNNEQFF

v_gene: TRBV29-1
CDR3aa: CSVDAGTGGFEQYF

v_gene: TRBV30
CDR3aa: CAWSSGLAHEQYF

v_gene: TRBV7-2
CDR3aa: CASSRTGGQPQHF

v_gene: TRBV3-1/TRBV3-2
CDR3aa: CASSLNPGGETEAFF

v_gene: TRBV2
CDR3aa: CASSGQGALSEAFF

v_gene: TRBV12-3/TRBV12-4
CDR3aa: CASSLLGSYGYTF

v_gene: TRBV6-5
CDR3aa: CASGQGETQYF

v_gene: TRBV18
CDR3aa: CASSPVTGGNEKLFF

v_gene: TRBV9
CDR3aa: CASSTPSHRPDTGELFF

v_gene: TRBV3-1/TRBV3-2
CDR3aa: CASSPQISGNTIYF

v_gene: TRBV19
CDR3aa: CATSQGWGGELFF

v_gene: TRBV10-1
CDR3aa: CASSEAGQRNTEAFF

v_gene: TRBV5-1
CDR3aa: CASSLSDRVNTEAFF

v_gene: TRBV5-6
CDR3aa: CASSLVNSLIYTF

v_gene: TRBV21-1
CDR3aa: CASSKRRTSGSRSYEQYF

v_gene: TRBV7-2
CDR3aa: CASSLGRLETQYF

v_gene: TRBV5-6
CDR3aa: CASILGQAGELFF

v_gene: TRBV5-1
CDR3aa: CASSLSTGRGEAFF

v_gene: TRBV27
CDR3aa: CASSLSGFTGGREKLFF

v_gene: TRBV10-3
CDR3aa: CAISDSRGSNQPQHF

v_gene: TRBV6-5
CDR3aa: CASSSPDRMSEAFF

v_gene: TRBV27
CDR3aa: CASSLGRDTDTQYF

v_gene: TRBV9
CDR3aa: CASSVAQGAYGYTF

v_gene: TRBV24-1
CDR3aa: CATSDPRTSGGFAQYF

v_gene: TRBV27
CDR3aa: CASSLGDRGPYEQYF

v_gene: TRBV5-1
CDR3aa: CASSLARVGLAGGSEQYF

v_gene: TRBV5-1
CDR3aa: CASSLDDRGGNTEAFF

v_gene: TRBV5-1
CDR3aa: CASSPMTGQETQYF

v_gene: TRBV27
CDR3aa: CASRGQSNTEAFF

v_gene: TRBV5-1
CDR3aa: CASSLGTSGRVSTGELFF

v_gene: TRBV5-1
CDR3aa: CASSLGEGDSYEQYF

v_gene: TRBV7-9
CDR3aa: CASTLGLAGYNEQFF

v_gene: TRBV7-8
CDR3aa: CASSLGGQGLNTEAFF

v_gene: TRBV7-2
CDR3aa: CASSQRAGAGNEQFF

v_gene: TRBV7-9
CDR3aa: CASTLGLAGDGSGELFF